These 14 T cell receptor beta chains came from one sample sequenced in a study of shared clonotypes between healthy human individuals. Generated by immunoSEQ multiplex PCR, the TCRdb table keeps only in-frame clones and is missing some. The sample holds around 750,000 clones, roughly 70% seen once. Sequencing was done on a sample of memory CD4+ T cells sorted from blood. Subset reported: CD45RA-negative fraction. These receptor sequences come from a woman aged 25 to 39 in good health.

This sequence joins TRBV9 and TRBJ2-7, with 7 bases fitting TRBD1. The germline CDR1 and CDR2 sequences are SGDLS and YYNGEE. J lost 4 bases, V lost 0 bases, and 7 bases had no gene match. CDR3 length: 15 residues. CDR3 loop: CASSVVYRGIYEQYF. Here the CDR3 DNA reads TGTGCCAGCAGCGTAGTGTACAGGGGAATTTACGAGCAGTACTTC. Complete variable domain (other parts from reference TRBV9 and TRBJ2-7): DSGVTQTPKHLITATGQRVTLRCSPRSGDLSVYWYQQSLDQGLQFLIQYYNGEERAKGNILERFSAQQFPDLHSELNLSSLELGDSALYFCASSVVYRGIYEQYFGPGTRLTVT.

V and J are TRBV18 and TRBJ2-1; 9 bases agree with TRBD2. CDR3 length equals 16 residues. Germline V gene sequence: CDR1 KGHSH, CDR2 LQKENI. V gave up 0 bases and J gave up 5 bases; unmatched junction bases: 5. In DNA, the CDR3 is TGTGCCAGCTCACCACCGGCGGGAGGGCGTCACAATGAGCAGTTCTTC. Its protein product is CASSPPAGGRHNEQFF.

The chain has TRBV21-1 and TRBJ2-7. TRBV21-1 is flagged as a pseudogene. The CDR3 spans 13 residues. Here the CDR3 DNA reads TGTGCCAGCAGCCCCCGCCTTGGGAACGAGCAGTACTTC. Amino acids: CASSPRLGNEQYF.

The chain is built from TRBV5-4 and TRBJ2-7; a possible D gene is TRBD2 (6 bases). Germline assignment: CDR1 SGHNT and CDR2 YYREEE (reference sequence). The CDR3 sequence is 14 residues long. V was pared by 4 bases and J by 0 bases, with 11 bases between. The CDR3 protein is CASSPSGPSYEQYF. The CDR3 nucleotides are TGTGCCAGCAGCCCGAGCGGGCCCTCCTACGAGCAGTACTTC.

The rearrangement uses TRBV7-3 and TRBJ2-5; D ambiguous. The germline CDR1 and CDR2 sequences are SGHTA and FQGTGA. The CDR3 loop spans 15 amino acids. Trimming took off 6 bases at V and 2 bases at J, with 16 bases between the two ends. The CDR3 loop is CASRPRERPQETQYF. In DNA, the CDR3 is TGTGCCAGCAGGCCAAGAGAACGGCCACAAGAGACCCAGTACTTC.

The chain carries TRBV7-2 and TRBJ2-1; D is possibly TRBD2 (6 bases). Germline V gives CDR1 SGHTA, CDR2 FQGNSA. The ends were cut back, 5 bases at V and 6 bases at J, with 17 bases in the middle. The CDR3 totals 15 residues. The CDR3 DNA reads as TGTGCCAGCAGCCCTGACCCTCGGGAGCGCAATGAGCAGTTCTTC. It specifies CASSPDPRERNEQFF.

The chain has TRBV2 and TRBJ1-1; 9 nucleotides agree with TRBD1. The junction had 8 bases not matched to a gene; V was cut back by 6 bases and J by 6 bases. The CDR3 extends over 14 amino acids. Germline V gene data show CDR1 as SNHLY and CDR2 as FYNNEI. The CDR3 sequence is CASRGTGKSAEAFF. In nucleotides, the CDR3 is TGTGCCAGCAGGGGGACAGGGAAGAGCGCTGAAGCTTTCTTT.

Concerning this clone itself: The sample contains more than one DNA sequence encoding this CDR3. The chain joins TRBV19 to TRBJ2-1; 15 nucleotides agree with TRBD2. The CDR3 is made up of 17 amino acids. V trimming: 6 bases; J trimming: 1 base; junction bases outside the gene matches: 4. The germline V gene encodes CDR1 LNHDA and CDR2 SQIVND (reference sequence). The CDR3 spells CASRPGLAGGSYNEQFF. DNA for the CDR3: TGTGCCAGTAGGCCGGGACTAGCGGGAGGATCCTACAATGAGCAGTTCTTC.

This clone was found a few times. Written as DNA, the CDR3 is TGTGCCAGCAGTTTGGGACCATATTTAAATCAGCCCCAGCATTTT. As protein: CASSLGPYLNQPQHF. The chain carries TRBV27 and TRBJ1-5, with D possibly matching TRBD1 (5 bases). Germline CDR1 and CDR2: MNHEY and SMNVEV (reference sequence). V lost 3 bases and J 4 bases, leaving 13 bases between the germline ends. The CDR3 is 15 residues long.

The chain recombines TRBV28 with TRBJ1-2; D is unclear. The CDR3 extends over 11 amino acids. Per germline, CDR1 MDHEN and CDR2 SYDVKM. Trimming shortened V by 4 bases and J by 8 bases, and 8 bases separated the two germline ends. This CDR3 is CASSSPRGYTF. The CDR3, as DNA: TGTGCCAGCAGTTCCCCTCGGGGCTACACCTTC.

This clone was observed a few times. V and J are TRBV21-1 and TRBJ2-2; the table's TRBD1 call for D was not verified on the DNA. TRBV21-1 is a documented pseudogene. The CDR3 runs to 18 residues. CDR3 in DNA: TGTGCCAGCAGCAAAGGGACACAGGGGGTAACGAACACCGGGGAGCTGTTTTTT. Translated: CASSKGTQGVTNTGELFF.

In its sample, this clone was seen once. The rearrangement links TRBV5-1 to TRBJ2-2, with 7 bases identical to TRBD2. Trimming at V came to 4 bases and at J to 10 bases, leaving 4 bases not matched to a gene. This CDR3 is built from 12 residues. Germline-derived CDR1 and CDR2 are SGHRS and YFSETQ. CDR3 residues: CASSSGTEELFF. CDR3 nucleotide sequence: TGCGCCAGCAGCAGCGGGACTGAGGAGCTGTTTTTT.

This chain uses TRBV18 with TRBJ1-1; 7 bases fit TRBD1. Germline CDR1 KGHSH, CDR2 LQKENI. Losses at the gene ends were 4 bases for V and 0 bases for J; bases not matched to a gene: 8. The CDR3 covers 16 residues. The CDR3: CASSRGQPKMNTEAFF. The DNA for the CDR3 is TGTGCCAGCTCACGGGGACAGCCTAAGATGAACACTGAAGCTTTCTTT.

This clone came up a few times. This chain joins TRBV25-1 and TRBJ2-5; D is tentatively TRBD1 or TRBD2 (7 bases each). The CDR3 is 15 residues long. Looked up from germline, CDR1 is MGHDK and CDR2 is SYGVNS. The V end was cut by 4 bases, the J end by 0 bases, with 12 bases between. CDR3 sequence reads: CASSGGGQYQETQYF. CDR3 nucleotide sequence: TGTGCCAGCAGTGGGGGGGGACAGTACCAAGAGACCCAGTACTTC.